This TCR beta chain was retrieved from a study of blood T cell repertoires in COVID-19. About the research overall: COVID-19 samples, acute and convalescent, were from the United States, Italy and Spain.

Seattle's cohort entered during active infection and was followed longitudinally. Generated by immunoSEQ multiplex PCR, the TCRdb table keeps only in-frame clones and is missing some. The data contain about 150,000 clones, 80% to 90% of them singletons. The length of the CDR3 is 16 residues. CDR1 is LNHDA and CDR2 is SQIVND in the germline V gene (reference sequence). Between the trimmed V and J ends, which lost 3 bases and 0 bases, there was a span of 12 bases. Material for sequencing was peripheral blood. This receptor was obtained from a woman aged 55-70 years with COVID-19, enrolled during active disease. The chain employs TRBV19 and TRBJ2-4; no reliable D call. Here the CDR3 reads CASSMSIILAKNIQYF. The CDR3 DNA sequence: TGTGCCAGTAGTATGTCAATCATACTAGCCAAAAACATTCAGTACTTC.